Presented here are 24 T cell receptor beta chains from one specimen sequenced in a study of cytomegalovirus exposure and HLA in healthy donors. Some clones are missing from TCRdb's copy, which holds only in-frame ones; the method was immunoSEQ multiplex PCR. This sample has under 350,000 clones, with 80% to 90% found just once. The sequencing input was PBMCs. The receptor set was obtained from a woman between 18 and 30 years old in good health and CMV-seronegative.

This clone was seen a single time. This CDR3 is also generated by other DNA sequences in the sample. The rearrangement uses TRBV9 and TRBJ2-7, with 10 nucleotides matching TRBD1. Germline V lookup: CDR1 SGDLS, CDR2 YYNGEE. The CDR3 loop spans 15 amino acids. Trimming cost V 0 bases and J 2 bases; bases outside gene matches: 2. The CDR3 is CASSVGDRGPYEQYF. In DNA form, the CDR3 reads TGTGCCAGCAGCGTAGGGGACAGGGGCCCCTACGAGCAGTACTTC.

This chain links TRBV5-1 with TRBJ1-3, with a possible D match to TRBD1 (6 bases). The CDR3 consists of 14 residues. The germline V gene has CDR1 SGHRS and CDR2 YFSETQ. V shed 1 base and J shed 6 bases, with 11 bases lying between them. DNA for the CDR3: TGCGCCAGCAGCTTGTCACAGGGTGAAAACACCATATATTTT. Amino acids: CASSLSQGENTIYF.

The chain employs TRBV2 and TRBJ2-7, with TRBD2 matching 12 bases. Germline CDR1 is SNHLY and CDR2 is FYNNEI. The junction had 3 bases not matched to a gene; V was cut back by 3 bases and J by 0 bases. The CDR3 length is 16 residues. The CDR3 nucleotides read TGTGCCAGCAGTGAGGGACTAGCGGGCCACTCCTACGAGCAGTACTTC. Protein product: CASSEGLAGHSYEQYF.

V gene TRBV10-3 combines with J gene TRBJ2-7, with TRBD1 as a possible D gene (6 bases). The CDR3 loop spans 14 amino acids. From germline, CDR1 is ENHRY and CDR2 SYGVKD. Trimming removed 5 bases from V and 5 bases from J, with 16 bases in between. The CDR3: CAISLQQGHHEQYF. The CDR3 DNA follows: TGTGCCATCAGTTTACAACAGGGCCACCACGAGCAGTACTTC.

The CDR3 here is CASSQSPTGNTEAFF. In nucleotides, the CDR3 is TGCGCCAGCAGCCAATCACCGACAGGGAACACTGAAGCTTTCTTT. The J gene is TRBJ1-1, the V gene TRBV4-3, with a possible D match to TRBD1 (6 bases). Looked up from germline, CDR1 is LGHNA and CDR2 is YSLEER. Trimming cost V 2 bases and J 1 base, with 11 bases left between them. The CDR3 covers 15 residues.

This rearrangement joins TRBV6-6 to TRBJ1-5; 8 bases are a match to TRBD1. The CDR3 length is 14 residues. CDR1 is MNHNY and CDR2 is SVGAGI in the germline V gene (reference sequence). J was trimmed by 7 bases and V by 7 bases; bases with no gene match: 9. CDR3 loop: CASIQGAGMQPQHF. CDR3 sequence (DNA): TGTGCCAGCATTCAGGGGGCTGGAATGCAGCCCCAGCATTTT.

This clone was counted a few times. The J gene is TRBJ1-5, the V gene TRBV5-6, with D unresolved. V was cut by 1 base and J by 0 bases, with 8 bases left in between. Germline values: CDR1 SGHDT, CDR2 YYEEEE. This CDR3 region has 15 residues. CDR3 region: CASSLHGYSNQPQHF. CDR3 DNA: TGTGCCAGCAGCTTGCACGGGTATAGCAATCAGCCCCAGCATTTT. Filled out from reference TRBV5-6 and TRBJ1-5, the complete variable domain reads DAGVTQSPTHLIKTRGQQVTLRCSPKSGHDTVSWYQQALGQGPQFIFQYYEEEERQRGNFPDRFSGHQFPNYSSELNVNALLLGDSALYLCASSLHGYSNQPQHFGDGTRLSIL.

The rearrangement links TRBV6-5 to TRBJ2-1, with 8 positions matching TRBD2. Trimming at V came to 6 bases and at J to 5 bases, leaving 6 bases not matched to a gene. Germline V gene data show CDR1 as MNHEY and CDR2 as SVGAGI. The CDR3 loop spans 14 amino acids. The CDR3 DNA is TGTGCCAGCAGGCGGGGGGAGGCAAACAATGAGCAGTTCTTC. Protein product: CASRRGEANNEQFF.

The CDR3 loop is CSVIPFQGPHSGNTIYF. The CDR3 DNA reads TGCAGCGTCATACCCTTTCAGGGGCCCCACTCTGGAAACACCATATATTTT. The chain is built from TRBV29-1 and TRBJ1-3; tentatively, D is TRBD1 (6 bases). Trimming left V 6 bases short and J 0 bases short, with 21 bases between. The V gene's germline CDR1 is SQVTM and CDR2 ANQGSEA. CDR3 length: 17 residues.

The V gene is TRBV7-3, the J gene TRBJ2-7, with a possible D match to TRBD2 (6 bases). This CDR3 contains 15 residues. V lost 5 bases and J 4 bases, leaving 18 bases between the germline ends. Germline-derived CDR1 and CDR2 are SGHTA and FQGTGA. CDR3 coding DNA: TGTGCCAGCAGCGTCACCGGGCTAGCGAAGTACGAGCAGTACTTC. This encodes CASSVTGLAKYEQYF.

This clone was seen just once. The V gene is TRBV5-1, the J gene TRBJ2-5; no clear D. The V gene lost 3 bases and the J gene lost 5 bases, with 17 bases spanning the gap. CDR1 and CDR2 (germline): SGHRS, YFSETQ. The CDR3 covers 15 residues. As DNA, the CDR3 is TGCGCCAGCAGCTCCCAGCTGTCGCGGCGGGAGACCCAGTACTTC. It codes for CASSSQLSRRETQYF.

The rearrangement uses TRBV6-5 and TRBJ1-1; unclear D gene. The V gene's germline CDR1 is MNHEY and CDR2 SVGAGI. Trimming cost V 7 bases and J 3 bases, with 6 bases left between them. The CDR3 totals 11 residues. The CDR3 DNA is TGTGCCAGCACCCGAGACACTGAAGCTTTCTTT. Translating gives CASTRDTEAFF.

The chain combines TRBV30 with TRBJ2-7, with D tentatively TRBD2 (6 bases). The CDR3 totals 15 residues. Between the trimmed V and J ends, which lost 5 bases and 1 base, there was a span of 18 bases. Germline CDR1 and CDR2: GTSNPN and SVGIG (reference sequence). This chain's CDR3 is CAWSPVRERSYEQYF. The CDR3 DNA sequence: TGTGCCTGGTCCCCGGTACGGGAGAGGTCCTACGAGCAGTACTTC. Complete variable domain (other parts from reference TRBV30 and TRBJ2-7): SQTIHQWPATLVQPVGSPLSLECTVEGTSNPNLYWYRQAAGRGLQLLFYSVGIGQISSEVPQNLSASRPQDRQFILSSKKLLLSDSGFYLCAWSPVRERSYEQYFGPGTRLTVT.

The rearrangement uses TRBV7-2 and TRBJ2-7; TRBD1 is a possible D gene (6 bases). In germline, CDR1 is SGHTA, CDR2 FQGNSA. V shed 5 bases and J shed 0 bases, with 11 bases lying between them. The CDR3 has 14 residues. The CDR3 DNA reads as TGTGCCAGCAGCATCAGACAGGACTCCTACGAGCAGTACTTC. Translating it yields CASSIRQDSYEQYF.

The chain joins TRBV4-2 to TRBJ2-1; 14 bases fit TRBD2. The CDR3 has 17 residues. Trimming at V came to 0 bases and at J to 7 bases, leaving 5 bases not matched to a gene. Per germline, CDR1 LGHNA and CDR2 YNFKEQ. The CDR3 coding sequence is TGTGCCAGCAGCCAAGATCCGGGACTAGCGGGAGATAATGAGCAGTTCTTC. Its protein product is CASSQDPGLAGDNEQFF.

This chain joins TRBV6-5 and TRBJ2-2; 8 bases match TRBD2. There are 14 residues in the CDR3. In germline, CDR1 is MNHEY, CDR2 SVGAGI. V dropped 5 bases and J dropped 5; count of bases not matched to a gene: 4. The CDR3 region is CASSGTSGTGELFF. CDR3 in DNA: TGTGCCAGCAGTGGCACTAGCGGTACCGGGGAGCTGTTTTTT.

CDR3 DNA sequence: TGTGCCAGCAGCACAAGCAGGGGGCGGGACTATGGCTACACCTTC. Translated: CASSTSRGRDYGYTF. The chain carries TRBV9 and TRBJ1-2; 8 positions match TRBD1. The junction had 8 bases not matched to a gene; V was cut back by 4 bases and J by 3 bases. CDR1 is SGDLS and CDR2 is YYNGEE in the germline V gene. CDR3 size: 15 residues.

This clone has only one observation. The chain is built from TRBV27 and TRBJ2-2, with 8 bases identical to TRBD2. Germline trimming cut 4 bases from V and 7 bases from J; bases unmatched to any gene: 11. CDR3 size: 16 residues. CDR1 is MNHEY, CDR2 SMNVEV, per germline (reference sequence). The CDR3 region has the DNA TGTGCCAGCAGTTCTGAGGTAGCGGGATGGGGCGGGGAGCTGTTTTTT. Translating it yields CASSSEVAGWGGELFF.

Comments on this clone: Other DNA sequences from this sample encode an identical CDR3 as well. The chain recombines TRBV28 with TRBJ2-6; possibly TRBD2 for D (5 bases). Trimming pared 4 bases from V and 1 base from J, leaving 8 bases between. This CDR3 spans 15 amino acids. From germline, CDR1 is MDHEN and CDR2 SYDVKM. The CDR3 spells CASSSGLSGANVLTF. In DNA, the CDR3 is TGTGCCAGCAGTTCCGGACTGTCTGGGGCCAACGTCCTGACTTTC.

The chain links TRBV5-1 to TRBJ2-3; possible D gene TRBD2, 5 bases. The CDR3 runs 17 residues. From germline, CDR1 is SGHRS and CDR2 YFSETQ. Trimming left V 2 bases short and J 5 bases short, with 21 bases between. In DNA form, the CDR3 reads TGCGCCAGCAGCTTAGAAGCCCTTTCCGGGGTTTTAGATACGCAGTATTTT. Encoded protein: CASSLEALSGVLDTQYF.

The chain recombines TRBV11-2 with TRBJ2-7; 13 bases agree with TRBD2. The V and J ends lost 5 bases and 0 bases, in that order; junction bases with no gene match: 10. The CDR3 is 18 amino acids. Germline V gene data show CDR1 as SGHAT and CDR2 as FQNNGV. Here the CDR3 reads CASSRGLAGPFSSYEQYF. The CDR3 nucleotides read TGTGCCAGCAGCCGGGGACTAGCGGGACCATTCAGCTCCTACGAGCAGTACTTC.

Concerning this clone: The same CDR3 is also encoded by other DNA sequences in this sample. This sequence joins TRBV5-1 and TRBJ2-7; 13 nucleotides align to TRBD2. This CDR3 comprises 15 residues. Unmatched junction bases numbered 0, after V lost 2 bases and J lost 1 base. CDR1 and CDR2 from the germline V gene are SGHRS and YFSETQ. The CDR3 DNA follows: TGCGCCAGCAGCTTACTAGCGGGAGGGTCCTACGAGCAGTACTTC. This gives the protein CASSLLAGGSYEQYF. The full variable domain, with the rest looked up from reference TRBV5-1 and TRBJ2-7, is KAGVTQTPRYLIKTRGQQVTLSCSPISGHRSVSWYQQTPGQGLQFLFEYFSETQRNKGNFPGRFSGRQFSNSRSEMNVSTLELGDSALYLCASSLLAGGSYEQYFGPGTRLTVT.

The chain uses TRBV27 and TRBJ1-3, with 8 positions matching TRBD1. Per germline, CDR1 MNHEY and CDR2 SMNVEV (reference sequence). The V gene end was trimmed by 5 bases and the J gene end by 4 bases; junction bases not matched to a gene: 4. The CDR3 runs 14 residues. CDR3 protein: CASSPQGEGNTIYF. CDR3 DNA: TGTGCCAGCAGTCCACAGGGGGAGGGAAACACCATATATTTT.

The chain couples TRBV5-1 to TRBJ2-1; 10 nucleotides align to TRBD2. This CDR3 comprises 16 residues. V shed 4 bases and J 6 bases; nucleotides not matched to a gene: 10. Germline-derived CDR1 and CDR2 are SGHRS and YFSETQ. The CDR3 region is CASSPPLAGASNEQFF. The CDR3 nucleotides read TGCGCCAGCAGCCCCCCCCTAGCGGGAGCCTCCAATGAGCAGTTCTTC.